Reported below is one TCR beta chain. This specimen belongs to a study of OX40 agonist ivuxolimab in advanced cancers. V shed 4 bases, J shed 2 bases, and the junction held 4 bases outside the gene matches. Germline V gene sequence: CDR1 MGHRA, CDR2 YSYEKL. CDR3 length equals 15 residues. Clones were sequenced by immunoSEQ multiplex PCR, and TCRdb holds only the in-frame ones, with some missing. This table has tens of thousands of clones, approximately 86% appearing once. The clonotype comes from an adult with an advanced solid tumor such as melanoma, head and neck, liver or kidney cancer. V and J are TRBV4-1 and TRBJ2-3, with TRBD2 identical over 9 bases. Material: CD4+ or CD8+ T cells sorted from blood, obtained in a trial of the OX40 agonist ivuxolimab. In DNA form, the CDR3 reads TGCGCCAGCAGCCCCTGGACTAGCGCCACAGATACGCAGTATTTT. Translation gives CASSPWTSATDTQYF.